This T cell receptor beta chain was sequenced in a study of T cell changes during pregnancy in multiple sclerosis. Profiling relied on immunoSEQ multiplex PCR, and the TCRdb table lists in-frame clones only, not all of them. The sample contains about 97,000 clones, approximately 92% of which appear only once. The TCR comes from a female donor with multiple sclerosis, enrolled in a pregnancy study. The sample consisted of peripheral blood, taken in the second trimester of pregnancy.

CDR3 protein: CASSLGHAGQPQHF. CDR3 DNA sequence: TGTGCCAGCAGCTTAGGCCACGCGGGGCAGCCCCAGCATTTT. J is TRBJ1-5 and V is TRBV7-2; D gene uncertain. V lost 1 base, J lost 7 bases, and 11 bases lay in between. The CDR3 has 14 amino acids. Looked up from germline, CDR1 is SGHTA and CDR2 is FQGNSA.